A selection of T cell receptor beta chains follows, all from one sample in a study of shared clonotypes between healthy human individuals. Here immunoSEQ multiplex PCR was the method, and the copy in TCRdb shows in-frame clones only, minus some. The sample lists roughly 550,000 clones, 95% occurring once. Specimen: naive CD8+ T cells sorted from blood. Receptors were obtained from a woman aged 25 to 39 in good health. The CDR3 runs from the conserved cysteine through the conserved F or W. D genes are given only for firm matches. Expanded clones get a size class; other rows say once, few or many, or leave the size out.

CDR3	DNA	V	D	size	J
CAGSLLDRGSTGELFF	TGTGCCGGCAGCTTACTGGACAGGGGGTCCACCGGGGAGCTGTTTTTT	TRBV7-6	TRBD1	.	TRBJ2-2
CASSILPVNEQYF	TGTGCCAGCAGCATCCTGCCGGTAAACGAGCAGTACTTC	TRBV5-4	.	.	TRBJ2-7
CASSPQLGNTGELFF	TGTGCCAGCAGCCCACAACTTGGTAACACCGGGGAGCTGTTTTTT	TRBV11-3	.	.	TRBJ2-2
CASSKSGTVRETQYF	TGTGCCAGCAGCAAATCCGGGACCGTCCGAGAGACCCAGTACTTC	TRBV21-1	.	.	TRBJ2-5
CATSRTPVDATNEKLFF	TGTGCCACCAGCAGGACACCGGTGGATGCAACTAATGAAAAACTGTTTTTT	TRBV15	.	.	TRBJ1-4
CASSLMAPNTEAFF	TGTGCCAGCAGTTTAATGGCACCCAACACTGAAGCTTTCTTT	TRBV28	.	.	TRBJ1-1
CASSFVGRGRALHNEQFF	TGTGCCAGCAGTTTCGTCGGTAGGGGGAGGGCCCTCCACAATGAGCAGTTCTTC	TRBV28	.	.	TRBJ2-1
CASSLTGTSQPQHF	TGTGCCAGCAGTTTAACGGGCACTAGTCAGCCCCAGCATTTT	TRBV28	.	.	TRBJ1-5
CASTWSGGAYNEQFF	TGTGCCAGCACCTGGTCAGGGGGTGCCTACAATGAGCAGTTCTTC	TRBV5-6	TRBD1	.	TRBJ2-1
CASTNFYGELFF	TGTGCCAGTACTAACTTTTACGGGGAGCTGTTTTTT	TRBV19	.	.	TRBJ2-2
CASRSLGSSYEQYF	TGTGCCAGCAGATCCTTAGGCTCCTCCTACGAGCAGTACTTC	TRBV7-9	.	.	TRBJ2-7
CASSRIAGGPADTQYF	TGTGCCAGCAGCCGGATAGCGGGAGGGCCGGCAGATACGCAGTATTTT	TRBV11-3	TRBD2	.	TRBJ2-3
CASSWGAPDRERGYTF	TGTGCCAGCAGTTGGGGGGCCCCGGACAGGGAGAGGGGCTACACCTTC	TRBV28	TRBD1	.	TRBJ1-2
CASSLWGLTPGTDTQYF	TGTGCCAGCAGTTTATGGGGGCTGACCCCCGGCACAGATACGCAGTATTTT	TRBV28	.	.	TRBJ2-3
CASSPTGLAVTGELFF	TGTGCCAGCAGCCCAACGGGACTAGCGGTCACCGGGGAGCTGTTTTTT	TRBV9	TRBD2	.	TRBJ2-2
CASSSGLEDGTQYF	TGTGCCAGCAGCTCAGGACTGGAAGATGGGACCCAGTACTTC	TRBV7-9	.	.	TRBJ2-5
CASSPRDRGSHNEQFF	TGTGCCAGCAGCCCCCGGGACCGAGGTTCCCACAATGAGCAGTTCTTC	TRBV11-2	.	.	TRBJ2-1
CASSPSSGRWQETQYF	TGTGCCAGCAGCCCGTCTAGCGGGAGGTGGCAAGAGACCCAGTACTTC	TRBV7-2	TRBD2	once	TRBJ2-5
CASQELFGSGEQFF	TGTGCCAGCCAAGAGTTGTTCGGGAGCGGTGAGCAGTTCTTC	TRBV11-2	.	.	TRBJ2-1
CASSLPDRNEQFF	TGTGCCAGCAGCTTACCCGACAGGAATGAGCAGTTCTTC	TRBV11-3	.	.	TRBJ2-1
CASSLSRGRDNIQYF	TGTGCCAGCAGTTTATCGCGGGGTAGGGACAACATTCAGTACTTC	TRBV27	.	.	TRBJ2-4
CASRPGQGTPPLHF	TGTGCCAGCAGGCCGGGACAGGGGACACCACCCCTCCACTTT	TRBV28	TRBD1	.	TRBJ1-6
CASSLAIGEAFF	TGTGCCAGCAGCTTAGCGATAGGTGAAGCTTTCTTT	TRBV7-9	.	few	TRBJ1-1
CASNPGRGDTGELFF	TGTGCCAGTAACCCCGGGAGGGGTGATACCGGGGAGCTGTTTTTT	TRBV27	TRBD2	.	TRBJ2-2
CASSTFRESSGNTIYF	TGTGCCAGCAGCACCTTTAGGGAAAGCTCTGGAAACACCATATATTTT	TRBV28	.	.	TRBJ1-3
CASSSGQGANTGELFF	TGTGCCAGCAGCTCGGGACAGGGGGCGAACACCGGGGAGCTGTTTTTT	TRBV7-9	TRBD1	.	TRBJ2-2
CASSTRTENTGELFF	TGTGCCAGCAGTACCCGGACGGAGAACACCGGGGAGCTGTTTTTT	TRBV6-1	.	.	TRBJ2-2
CASDGQITPNTGELFF	TGTGCCAGTGACGGACAGATTACCCCAAACACCGGGGAGCTGTTTTTT	TRBV2	.	.	TRBJ2-2
CASSGRGDNADTQYF	TGTGCCAGCAGCGGACGCGGCGATAACGCAGATACGCAGTATTTT	TRBV9	.	.	TRBJ2-3
CASSRQWTESYEQYF	TGTGCCAGCAGTAGACAATGGACAGAGTCCTACGAGCAGTACTTC	TRBV27	.	.	TRBJ2-7
CASSERFDRPNQPQHF	TGTGCCAGCAGTGAGAGGTTCGACAGACCGAATCAGCCCCAGCATTTT	TRBV2	.	once	TRBJ1-5
CASSVVTDTQYF	TGTGCCAGCAGCGTAGTCACAGATACGCAGTATTTT	TRBV9	.	.	TRBJ2-3
CAWSVSGEQFF	TGTGCCTGGAGTGTAAGCGGTGAGCAGTTCTTC	TRBV30	.	.	TRBJ2-1
CASSSLWSGKNTGELFF	TGTGCCAGCAGCTCCCTTTGGAGCGGGAAAAACACCGGGGAGCTGTTTTTT	TRBV11-2	TRBD2	.	TRBJ2-2
CASSLAEYEQYF	TGTGCCAGCAGCTTGGCAGAATACGAGCAGTACTTC	TRBV11-3	.	.	TRBJ2-7
CASSPGLGETQYF	TGTGCCAGCAGTCCTGGACTAGGGGAGACCCAGTACTTC	TRBV6-5	TRBD2	.	TRBJ2-5
CSVAGGTGTSAVQETQYF	TGCAGCGTTGCAGGGGGGACCGGGACTAGCGCTGTTCAAGAGACCCAGTACTTC	TRBV29-1	TRBD2	.	TRBJ2-5
CASSPGRTYEQYF	TGCGCCAGCAGCCCCGGACGGACCTACGAGCAGTACTTC	TRBV4-1	.	.	TRBJ2-7
CASSSDTYYNQPQHF	TGTGCCAGCAGCTCCGACACATATTACAATCAGCCCCAGCATTTT	TRBV7-3	.	.	TRBJ1-5
CASSLGPTANTGELFF	TGTGCCAGCAGCTTAGGTCCCACGGCAAACACCGGGGAGCTGTTTTTT	TRBV7-2	.	.	TRBJ2-2
CSVVGRGHGYTF	TGCAGCGTTGTGGGCAGGGGCCATGGCTACACCTTC	TRBV29-1	.	.	TRBJ1-2
CASSLISGRAANEQFF	TGTGCCAGCAGTTTAATTAGCGGGAGGGCCGCCAATGAGCAGTTCTTC	TRBV28	TRBD2	.	TRBJ2-1
CASSRGGSHQPQHF	TGTGCCAGCAGCAGGGGCGGGAGCCATCAGCCCCAGCATTTT	TRBV7-9	.	.	TRBJ1-5
CASSQDMEEPQHF	TGCGCCAGCAGCCAAGATATGGAAGAGCCCCAGCATTTT	TRBV4-1	.	.	TRBJ1-5
CASSLDPRDHFEKLFF	TGTGCCAGCAGCTTAGATCCCAGGGATCATTTTGAAAAACTGTTTTTT	TRBV11-2	.	.	TRBJ1-4
CASSEILAGSRNEQFF	TGCGCCAGCAGTGAAATCCTCGCGGGAAGTAGAAATGAGCAGTTCTTC	TRBV10-1	.	.	TRBJ2-1